This T cell receptor (beta chain) is drawn from a study of blood T cell repertoires in COVID-19. Trimming left V 2 bases short and J 6 bases short, with 21 bases between. This CDR3 is 16 amino acids long. Germline-derived CDR1 and CDR2 are SGHRS and YFSETQ. Sequencing used immunoSEQ multiplex PCR; TCRdb keeps in-frame clones, though not all of them. The sample has around 220,000 clones, approximately 90% seen once. The chain is built from TRBV5-1 and TRBJ2-7, with D possibly matching TRBD2 (5 bases). This sequence was found in a woman aged 30 to 39 with acute COVID-19. The sequenced material came from PBMCs or T cells enriched from blood (not recorded which). The CDR3 spells CASSFGVSGGASEQYF. The CDR3 DNA sequence: TGCGCCAGCAGCTTCGGGGTGAGCGGCGGTGCGTCCGAGCAGTACTTC.